Shown below are 21 T cell receptor beta chains from a single sample sequenced in a study of blood T cells in healthy people across ages (dated by TCRdb to between 2014 and 2016). Library preparation used 5' RACE. TCRdb records Illumina HiSeq 2500 as the sequencer. The second PCR ran for about 7 to 11 cycles and used a J-beta primer mix along with a sample-barcoded 5' primer. TCRdb reprocessed the public reads (quality trimming at Q25 with fastp, clone calling with MiXCR) and kept in-frame beta chains. A single entry per CDR3 protein holds the most common genes and DNA from its merged rows. For this sample there are under 1,000,000 distinct CDR3 sequences; about 34% appear just once. Together, the top ten hold over 10% of the sample. The specimen was blood. The receptors were sampled from a man between 18 and 29 years old in good health.

Only a few counts were recorded for this clonotype. This may come from a read error, since a much larger clone is one base off. The J gene is TRBJ2-1, the V gene TRBV20-1, with 11 bases matching TRBD2. TRBJ2-7 explains the end of the DNA better; the J call may be wrong. The CDR3 length is 15 residues. Per the germline V gene, CDR1 is DFQATT and CDR2 is SNEGSKA (reference sequence). CDR3 nucleotides: TGCAGTGCTATCCTAATAGCGGGGGGGCTTAATGAGCAGTACTTC. Protein product: CSAILIAGGLNEQYF.

The chain carries TRBV5-1 and TRBJ2-7; no clear D. This CDR3 spans 15 amino acids. Between the trimmed V and J ends, which lost 0 bases and 1 base, there was a span of 11 bases. Germline loops: CDR1 SGHRS, CDR2 YFSETQ. The CDR3 DNA reads as TGCGCCAGCAGCTTGGAGGCACTACCGTCCTACGAGCAGTACTTC. It specifies CASSLEALPSYEQYF. Together with reference TRBV5-1 and TRBJ2-7, the CDR3 gives the full variable domain: KAGVTQTPRYLIKTRGQQVTLSCSPISGHRSVSWYQQTPGQGLQFLFEYFSETQRNKGNFPGRFSGRQFSNSRSEMNVSTLELGDSALYLCASSLEALPSYEQYFGPGTRLTVT.

CDR3 region: CASSLGEGTEAFF. DNA of the CDR3: TGTGCCAGCAGCTTGGGGGAGGGAACTGAAGCTTTCTTT. This chain links TRBV7-3 with TRBJ1-1; a weak D match, TRBD1 (5 bases). CDR3 length equals 13 residues. Germline V gene lookup returns CDR1 SGHTA and CDR2 FQGTGA. Trimming removed 3 bases from V and 5 bases from J, with 10 bases in between.

Note on this clonotype: A much larger clone sits a single nucleotide away, making a read error possible. This rearrangement joins TRBV5-1 to TRBJ2-7; D is uncertain. Trimming took off 4 bases at V and 1 base at J, with 12 bases between the two ends. Germline assignment: CDR1 SGHRS and CDR2 YFSETQ. This CDR3 spans 14 amino acids. The CDR3 sequence: CASSAHSGSYEQYF. The CDR3 DNA reads TGCGCCAGCAGCGCGCACAGTGGGTCCTACGAGCAGTACTTC. The complete variable domain, with remaining parts taken from reference TRBV5-1 and TRBJ2-7, reads KAGVTQTPRYLIKTRGQQVTLSCSPISGHRSVSWYQQTPGQGLQFLFEYFSETQRNKGNFPGRFSGRQFSNSRSEMNVSTLELGDSALYLCASSAHSGSYEQYFGPGTRLTVT.

With regard to this clonotype: A much larger clone is a single base away; this may be a read error. The chain combines TRBV12-3 or TRBV12-4 with TRBJ1-2; D is possibly TRBD1 (5 bases). The length of the CDR3 is 12 residues. The CDR3 region is CACSLSGTGYTF. The CDR3 DNA reads as TGTGCCTGCAGTTTAAGCGGGACGGGCTACACCTTC.

About this clonotype: Germline and junction disagree at one end, which may indicate a read error. The V call is TRBV4-3, the J call TRBJ1-4; 9 positions match TRBD1. The CDR3 contains 15 residues. CDR1 and CDR2 from the germline V gene are LGHNA and YSLEER. CDR3 in DNA: TGCGCCAGCAACCAAGATGGGGACAGGGCAAAAAGGCTGTTTTTT. This encodes CASNQDGDRAKRLFF.

There are a few counts of this clonotype. This sequence joins TRBV20-1 and TRBJ2-5; TRBD2 aligns across 13 bases. This CDR3 comprises 17 residues. Germline CDR1 reads DFQATT; CDR2 reads SNEGSKA (reference sequence). V trimming: 5 bases; J trimming: 2 bases; junction bases outside the gene matches: 11. The DNA of the CDR3 is TGCAGTGCTGGTAGGACTAGCGGGGGCTATTTACAAGAGACCCAGTACTTC. This codes for CSAGRTSGGYLQETQYF.

V gene TRBV16 combines with J gene TRBJ2-3; TRBD1 might be the D (5 bases). V was pared by 4 bases and J by 5 bases, with 16 bases between. Germline V gene lookup returns CDR1 KGHSY and CDR2 FQNENV. The CDR3 sequence is 15 residues long. The CDR3 nucleotides are TGTGCCAGCAGCCCTACGGTGGGCAGGGAAGATACGCAGTATTTT. This encodes CASSPTVGREDTQYF.

This clonotype has just a few counts. The rearrangement links TRBV7-2 to TRBJ1-5; no clear D. The CDR3 consists of 16 residues. V shed 1 base and J shed 0 bases, with 10 bases lying between them. Germline V gene sequence: CDR1 SGHTA, CDR2 FQGNSA. CDR3 loop: CASSLGGAYSNQPQHF. The CDR3 bases are TGTGCCAGCAGCTTAGGAGGAGCCTATAGCAATCAGCCCCAGCATTTT.

This clonotype occurred once. The rearrangement uses TRBV12-3 or TRBV12-4 and TRBJ2-3; 12 nucleotides match TRBD2. The CDR3 length is 16 residues. The ends lost 7 bases at V and 4 bases at J; junction bases unmatched: 9. CDR3 residues: CASNPTSGGTADTQYF. The CDR3 DNA is TGTGCCAGCAACCCTACTAGCGGGGGGACGGCAGATACGCAGTATTTT.

In its sample, this clonotype was seen many times. The gene calls are TRBV10-3 and TRBJ1-4, with D perhaps matching TRBD1 (5 bases). Germline CDR1 reads ENHRY; CDR2 reads SYGVKD. The CDR3 sequence is 14 residues long. Trimming stripped 2 bases from V and 8 bases from J, with 12 bases between. The CDR3 nucleotides are TGTGCCATCAGTGAGGGGACCCCACACGAAAAACTGTTTTTT. Protein sequence: CAISEGTPHEKLFF.

This clonotype was recorded at least ten times. The V gene is TRBV25-1, the J gene TRBJ2-5; weak D call: TRBD1 (5 bases). This CDR3 is built from 14 residues. The germline V gene encodes CDR1 MGHDK and CDR2 SYGVNS. Trimming cost V 1 base and J 4 bases, with 10 bases left between them. The DNA for the CDR3 is TGTGCCAGCAGTGAATCCCGCAGGGTAGAGACCCAGTACTTC. This translates into CASSESRRVETQYF. The variable domain in full, with the rest retrieved from reference TRBV25-1 and TRBJ2-5, is EADIYQTPRYLVIGTGKKITLECSQTMGHDKMYWYQQDPGMELHLIHYSYGVNSTEKGDLSSESTVSRIRTEHFPLTLESARPSHTSQYLCASSESRRVETQYFGPGTRLLVL.

This rearrangement joins TRBV6-4 to TRBJ2-7; 8 positions match TRBD1. This CDR3 comprises 14 residues. Germline assignment: CDR1 MRHNA and CDR2 SNTAGT. V trimming: 6 bases; J trimming: 6 bases; junction bases outside the gene matches: 10. The CDR3 nucleotides are TGTGCCAGCAGAACGGAGACAGGGGCAGGCGAGCAGTACTTC. Residues: CASRTETGAGEQYF.

The rearrangement links TRBV5-1 to TRBJ2-5; D gene uncertain. The CDR3 is 13 amino acids. Germline V lookup: CDR1 SGHRS, CDR2 YFSETQ. The germline V and J ends were trimmed by 0 bases and 7 bases, with 10 bases remaining between them. This CDR3 is CASSLDGDVTQYF. CDR3 nucleotides: TGCGCCAGCAGCTTGGATGGGGATGTGACCCAGTACTTC.

This clonotype was seen ten or more times. The V gene is TRBV12-3 or TRBV12-4, the J gene TRBJ2-1; D remains unclear. V dropped 10 bases and J dropped 3 bases, with 13 bases sitting between them. The CDR3 runs to 13 residues. The CDR3 is CATSGNFYNEQFF. As DNA, the CDR3 is TGTGCCACCTCGGGCAACTTCTACAATGAGCAGTTCTTC.

V gene TRBV20-1 combines with J gene TRBJ2-3; D remains unclear. Between the trimmed V and J ends, which lost 2 bases and 0 bases, there was a span of 9 bases. The CDR3 extends over 14 amino acids. Per germline, CDR1 DFQATT and CDR2 SNEGSKA (reference sequence). The CDR3 sequence is CSARPITSTDTQYF. Here the CDR3 DNA reads TGCAGTGCTAGACCGATTACTAGCACAGATACGCAGTATTTT.

In this sample, this clonotype turned up many times. Compared with germline, one end of the junction differs, possibly owing to a read error. The chain couples TRBV5-1 to TRBJ2-3, with 8 nucleotides matching TRBD2. Looked up from germline, CDR1 is SGHRS and CDR2 is YFSETQ. CDR3 length: 15 amino acids. CDR3 bases: TGTGCCAGCAGCTTCTCGGGGGGGCGTACAGATACGCAGTATTTT. This codes for CASSFSGGRTDTQYF.

This clonotype was recorded a few times. The junction departs from germline at one end; a sequencing error may be responsible. The chain is built from TRBV7-9 and TRBJ1-1, with TRBD1 as a possible D gene (6 bases). The CDR3 totals 13 residues. Germline V gene data show CDR1 as SEHNR and CDR2 as FQNEAQ (reference sequence). Here the CDR3 reads CASSEQGNTEAFF. For the CDR3, the DNA is TGCGCCAGCAGTGAACAGGGAAACACTGAAGCTTTCTTT. Full variable domain (remainder filled in from reference TRBV7-9 and TRBJ1-1): DTGVSQNPRHKITKRGQNVTFRCDPISEHNRLYWYRQTLGQGPEFLTYFQNEAQLEKSRLLSDRFSAERPKGSFSTLEIQRTEQGDSAMYLCASSEQGNTEAFFGQGTRLTVV.

The chain carries TRBV4-1 and TRBJ1-1; D is unclear. With 1 base removed from V and 3 bases from J, the gap between germline ends came to 9 bases. The CDR3 consists of 14 residues. CDR1 is MGHRA, CDR2 YSYEKL, per germline. CDR3: CASSQVPGYTEAFF. Written as DNA, the CDR3 is TGCGCCAGCAGCCAAGTTCCGGGGTACACTGAAGCTTTCTTT.

The J gene is TRBJ2-7, the V gene TRBV7-3, with a possible D match to TRBD1 (5 bases). Trimming stripped 5 bases from V and 3 bases from J, with 14 bases between. The germline gives CDR1 SGHTA, CDR2 FQGTGA. This CDR3 has 14 residues. CDR3: CASSPGPRDYEQYF. Written as DNA, the CDR3 is TGTGCCAGCAGCCCCGGGCCCAGGGACTACGAGCAGTACTTC.

The chain combines TRBV12-3 or TRBV12-4 with TRBJ1-1, with 9 nucleotides matching TRBD1. The CDR3 consists of 12 residues. V trimming: 6 bases; J trimming: 13 bases; junction bases outside the gene matches: 9. The DNA of the CDR3 is TGTGCCAGCAGGGAAACACAGGGGGCTGTTTTCTTT. This translates into CASRETQGAVFF.